This TCR beta chain was recovered during a study of early stage breast cancer tumors. On the study more broadly: Among approximately 12 ER+/PR+/HER2- tumors, eight were ductal, four lobular. Samples were sequenced at about 9.9-fold average coverage.

The study, taken as a whole, reports: Enriched TCRB sequences shared across patients were mostly commonly generated sequences.

Produced via immunoSEQ multiplex PCR; TCRdb's table is partial and in-frame only. Of some 30,000 clones listed, 70% to 90% are singletons. This clone came up a few times. What it binds is not known. The CDR3 consists of 16 residues. V dropped 3 bases and J dropped 0; count of bases not matched to a gene: 6. CDR1 is LNHDA and CDR2 is SQIVND in the germline V gene (reference sequence). The TCR was taken from a person aged 45 to 59 with breast cancer. The sequenced material came from blood. The chain has TRBV19 and TRBJ1-1; the match to TRBD1 covers 8 bases. The CDR3 here is CASSIPTGALNTEAFF. The CDR3 DNA is TGTGCCAGTAGTATTCCGACAGGGGCCCTGAACACTGAAGCTTTCTTT.